This is a list of T cell receptor beta chains from one sample in a study of blood T cell repertoires in COVID-19. Some clones are missing from TCRdb's copy, which holds only in-frame ones; the method was immunoSEQ multiplex PCR. This sample has over 120,000 clones; roughly 78% occur once, and the top ten carry roughly 5.6%. Sequencing was performed on PBMCs or T cells enriched from blood (not recorded which). The receptors come from a woman aged 45 to 65 who had recovered from COVID-19. CDR3s include the opening cysteine and the closing phenylalanine or tryptophan. Fields, in order: V gene, clone size, J gene, D gene, CDR3 protein, CDR3 DNA. The D gene is left open where the match is weak. Clone size is stated in some rows and not others, as once, few, many or a class when expanded.

v_gene: TRBV5-4
abundance: -
j_gene: TRBJ1-2
d_gene: TRBD1
CDR3aa: CASSSLKTDRDHGYTF
CDR3nt: TGTGCCAGCAGCTCATTAAAAACAGACAGGGATCATGGCTACACCTTC

v_gene: TRBV28
abundance: -
j_gene: TRBJ2-7
d_gene: TRBD1
CDR3aa: CASRTGGEQYF
CDR3nt: TGTGCCAGCAGAACAGGGGGCGAGCAGTACTTC

v_gene: TRBV9
abundance: -
j_gene: TRBJ1-1
d_gene: -
CDR3aa: CASSKGPPNTEAFF
CDR3nt: TGTGCCAGCTCCAAGGGGCCGCCGAACACTGAAGCTTTCTTT

v_gene: TRBV28
abundance: -
j_gene: TRBJ1-6
d_gene: -
CDR3aa: CASSSNRISYNSPLHF
CDR3nt: TGTGCCAGCAGTTCCAACAGGATCTCCTATAATTCACCCCTCCACTTT

v_gene: TRBV7-3
abundance: -
j_gene: TRBJ2-5
d_gene: TRBD2
CDR3aa: CASSSSGGAVETQYF
CDR3nt: TGTGCCAGCAGTTCTAGCGGGGGGGCGGTGGAGACCCAGTACTTC

v_gene: TRBV18
abundance: -
j_gene: TRBJ2-7
d_gene: -
CDR3aa: CASSSTRSTSYEQYF
CDR3nt: TGTGCCAGCTCATCCACAAGGAGTACGTCCTACGAGCAGTACTTC

v_gene: TRBV29-1
abundance: -
j_gene: TRBJ2-5
d_gene: -
CDR3aa: CSVDRGVQETQYF
CDR3nt: TGCAGCGTTGACCGAGGAGTCCAAGAGACCCAGTACTTC

v_gene: TRBV10-3
abundance: -
j_gene: TRBJ1-1
d_gene: -
CDR3aa: CAILRDMVNTEAFF
CDR3nt: TGTGCCATTTTAAGAGATATGGTGAACACTGAAGCTTTCTTT

v_gene: TRBV7-9
abundance: many
j_gene: TRBJ1-4
d_gene: -
CDR3aa: CASSLGQGGEKLFF
CDR3nt: TGTGCCAGCAGCTTGGGTCAGGGAGGGGAAAAACTGTTTTTT

v_gene: TRBV9
abundance: -
j_gene: TRBJ2-3
d_gene: -
CDR3aa: CASSVQGLTDTQYF
CDR3nt: TGTGCCAGCAGCGTACAGGGACTCACAGATACGCAGTATTTT

v_gene: TRBV6-6
abundance: -
j_gene: TRBJ1-4
d_gene: TRBD1
CDR3aa: CASSLGATGTNEKLFF
CDR3nt: TGTGCCAGCAGCCTCGGAGCGACAGGGACTAATGAAAAACTGTTTTTT

v_gene: TRBV6-5
abundance: -
j_gene: TRBJ2-5
d_gene: TRBD1
CDR3aa: CASRTGGMETQYF
CDR3nt: TGTGCCAGCAGGACAGGGGGCATGGAGACCCAGTACTTC

v_gene: TRBV6-6
abundance: -
j_gene: TRBJ1-3
d_gene: -
CDR3aa: CASSYHTAGAISTIYF
CDR3nt: TGTGCCAGCAGTTACCACACAGCGGGGGCTATAAGCACCATATATTTT

v_gene: TRBV6-2/TRBV6-3
abundance: -
j_gene: TRBJ2-7
d_gene: -
CDR3aa: CASSPGYGGAYEQYF
CDR3nt: TGTGCCAGCAGCCCCGGGTACGGGGGAGCTTACGAGCAGTACTTC

v_gene: TRBV5-8
abundance: -
j_gene: TRBJ2-7
d_gene: -
CDR3aa: CASSLEQFSYEQYF
CDR3nt: TGTGCCAGCAGCTTGGAACAGTTCTCCTACGAGCAGTACTTC

v_gene: TRBV9
abundance: -
j_gene: TRBJ2-5
d_gene: -
CDR3aa: CASSVGLHPETQYF
CDR3nt: TGTGCCAGCAGCGTAGGACTCCACCCAGAGACCCAGTACTTC

v_gene: TRBV5-4
abundance: many
j_gene: TRBJ1-2
d_gene: TRBD1
CDR3aa: CASSSLQRTGDGYTF
CDR3nt: TGTGCCAGCAGCTCCCTCCAGAGGACAGGGGATGGCTACACCTTC

v_gene: TRBV3-1/TRBV3-2
abundance: -
j_gene: TRBJ1-1
d_gene: -
CDR3aa: CASSPSSVDPEAFF
CDR3nt: TGTGCCAGCAGTCCCTCGAGCGTCGACCCTGAAGCTTTCTTT

v_gene: TRBV18
abundance: once
j_gene: TRBJ1-2
d_gene: -
CDR3aa: CASSPQTGSYGYTF
CDR3nt: TGTGCCAGCTCACCACAGACAGGCAGCTATGGCTACACCTTC

v_gene: TRBV7-8
abundance: -
j_gene: TRBJ1-2
d_gene: TRBD1
CDR3aa: CASSQDRVGYTF
CDR3nt: TGTGCCAGCAGCCAAGACAGGGTCGGCTACACCTTC

v_gene: TRBV6-4
abundance: many
j_gene: TRBJ2-1
d_gene: TRBD2
CDR3aa: CASSAESGGAKDEQFF
CDR3nt: TGTGCCAGCAGTGCGGAAAGCGGGGGGGCTAAGGATGAGCAGTTCTTC

v_gene: TRBV6-5
abundance: -
j_gene: TRBJ1-6
d_gene: -
CDR3aa: CASSLQQGYNSPLHF
CDR3nt: TGTGCCAGCAGTTTACAACAGGGATATAATTCACCCCTCCACTTT

v_gene: TRBV5-1
abundance: few
j_gene: TRBJ1-1
d_gene: TRBD1
CDR3aa: CASSLDRENEAFF
CDR3nt: TGCGCCAGCAGCTTAGACAGGGAAAACGAAGCTTTCTTT

v_gene: TRBV27
abundance: -
j_gene: TRBJ1-4
d_gene: -
CDR3aa: CASSPPANEKLFF
CDR3nt: TGTGCCAGCAGTCCGCCAGCTAATGAAAAACTGTTTTTT

v_gene: TRBV5-4
abundance: -
j_gene: TRBJ1-1
d_gene: -
CDR3aa: CASSPRRTGGSTEAFF
CDR3nt: TGTGCCAGCAGCCCTAGGAGAACTGGTGGGAGCACTGAAGCTTTCTTT

v_gene: TRBV19
abundance: -
j_gene: TRBJ2-6
d_gene: -
CDR3aa: CASSRPSPGANVLTF
CDR3nt: TGTGCCAGTAGTAGGCCTTCCCCTGGGGCCAACGTCCTGACTTTC

v_gene: TRBV18
abundance: -
j_gene: TRBJ2-7
d_gene: TRBD1
CDR3aa: CASSPDPGQGAYEQYF
CDR3nt: TGTGCCAGCTCACCGGACCCGGGACAGGGGGCGTACGAGCAGTACTTC

v_gene: TRBV15
abundance: -
j_gene: TRBJ2-1
d_gene: TRBD1
CDR3aa: CATSSPGQGYNEQFF
CDR3nt: TGTGCCACCAGCAGTCCGGGACAGGGCTACAATGAGCAGTTCTTC